This T cell receptor (beta chain) was captured in a study of shared clonotypes between healthy human individuals. Whole-study findings and limits: Among four donors, about 5% of naive CD4 clonotypes were found in common.

The protocol was immunoSEQ multiplex PCR, while the TCRdb copy is restricted to in-frame clones and leaves out a portion. The data contain 600,000 to 750,000 clones, less than 95% of them singletons. The CDR3 length is 14 residues. The ends lost 5 bases at V and 5 bases at J; junction bases unmatched: 6. Germline loops: CDR1 SGHTA, CDR2 FQGNSA. Note on this clone: Its target is unknown.

The source material was memory CD8+ T cells from PBMCs. The subset: CD45RO+ cells pooled with CCR7-negative TemRA cells. The genes are TRBV7-2 and TRBJ2-3; TRBD2 aligns across 8 bases. The sequence derives from a man between 18 and 29 years old in good health. Some clones in this sample may be carry-over from other donors' samples. CDR3 sequence: CASSNWAGGDTQYF. The CDR3 DNA reads TGTGCCAGCAGCAACTGGGCGGGAGGAGATACGCAGTATTTT.